This TCR beta chain is from a study of CD8 T cells in Susac syndrome. Reverse transcription used about 0.45 to 1 ug RNA and random hexamers. With immunoSEQ multiplex PCR, TCR beta CDR3 was amplified across 54 Vbeta and 13 Jbeta. TCRdb re-analysed the immunoSEQ multiplex PCR reads in MiXCR, keeping a single row per CDR3 protein. The sample includes 200,000 to 250,000 distinct CDR3 sequences, about 94% of them seen just once. The receptor was isolated from a human donor with multiple sclerosis. The sequencing input was CD8+ T cells from PBMCs.

CDR3 sequence reads: CASSPPEGTLGPRTQYF. The DNA for the CDR3 is TGTGCCAGCAGCCCACCCGAGGGGACCCTCGGGCCTAGGACCCAGTACTTC. The V gene is TRBV12-3 or TRBV12-4, the J gene TRBJ2-5, with D perhaps assigned TRBD1 or TRBD2 (5 bases each). Trimming shortened V by 6 bases and J by 7 bases, and 27 bases separated the two germline ends. The length of the CDR3 is 17 residues.